This T cell receptor (beta chain) is from a study of identical twins (dated by TCRdb to the mid-2010s). About the investigation overall: TCR alpha and beta repertoires from monozygotic twins, unrelated adults of various ages and cord blood were deep-sequenced to test whether fetal clonotypes persist. Replicate twin experiments were performed at different times using different library preparation protocols to rule out contamination. Broad study findings and their caveats: Abundant cord blood beta clonotypes carried fewer insertions; young adult naive repertoires showed a weaker similar trend, while memory repertoires showed none. In beta out-of-frame sequences, excess twin sharing was weaker, because having fewer shared sequences lowered the signal-to-noise ratio. Compared with coincidental sharing between unrelated individuals, out-of-frame TCR alpha sequences shared between twins showed an excess of sequences with low generation probability. Conclusions relied on cross-sectional statistical analysis, since the same donors could not be followed over many years. Invariant T cells such as MAIT and iNKT could partly confound zero-insertion analyses, though diverse VJ usage argued against this for most clonotypes. Recombination models systematically underestimated out-of-frame TCR alpha sharing in monozygotic twins but agreed with sharing between unrelated individuals.

This clonotype turned up a few times. Its binding antigen is unknown. No base-level quality is on record; no much larger clone is a single base apart. Every donor was a healthy Caucasian. The twin cohort consisted of three pairs of female monozygotic twins, all aged roughly 18 to 29 years. Positive isolation kits from Invitrogen were used to isolate CD4+ and CD8+ T cell populations. Receptor amplification or capture employed 5' RACE. The data were produced on an Illumina HiSeq 2000. Template switching added a universal primer binding site, and the final cDNA carried a unique molecular identifier that allowed TCR cDNA molecules to be counted accurately. Specific primers in the conserved constant-segment region were used to synthesize first-strand cDNA for TCR alpha and beta chains. Each cDNA library was double barcoded, with a SMART-Mk sample barcode plus Illumina barcodes, to control for contamination. Two successive PCR steps introduced TruSeq adapter sequences along with Illumina sample barcodes. Sequencing of the TCR alpha and beta cDNA libraries was done on the Illumina HiSeq platform using custom primers. The published analysis was carried out like this. MiGEC processed the raw reads to extract unique molecular identifiers, while MiXCR was used to determine the CDR3 positions. For each individual, recombination models were inferred using an EM algorithm with the repgenHMM and IGoR tools. Shared clonotypes were analyzed with the tcR package in R, and sharing was normalized by the product of cloneset sizes. To study raw recombination without the effects of thymic and clonal selection, out-of-frame nonproductive sequences were analyzed. Using fastp trimming at Q25 and MiXCR clonotype assembly, TCRdb reanalyzed the public sequencing data and kept in-frame beta chains. When rows share a CDR3 protein, they turn into one entry using the most common DNA and genes. These V and J calls are TCRdb output, not the study's own analysis. The sample includes around 290,000 distinct CDR3 sequences, with 7.5% to 9.5% observed a single time. Jointly, the top ten make up approximately 6.5% of the sample.

The data were also submitted as part of a second study, on yellow fever vaccine responses in identical twins. Drawing on the second study: According to the authors, in identical twins the way T cells responded to vaccination appeared partly convergent and partly personalized. The study precisely tracked vaccine-responding T cell clones in identical twins.

Sequencing was performed on CD8+ T cells sorted from blood. The source is a young woman in good health.

The CDR3 corresponds to CATSDPRGGTTAGLMVGELFF. DNA sequence: TGTGCCACCAGTGACCCCAGAGGTGGGACTACAGCGGGATTGATGGTCGGGGAGCTGTTTTTT. This receptor chain uses TRBV24-1 and TRBJ2-2, with 7 central nucleotides matching TRBD2. CDR1 and CDR2 were assigned from the germline V gene as KGHDR and SFDVKD. V lost 4 bases and J lost 7 bases, and the count of bases not matched to a germline gene is 26. From its cysteine to its phenylalanine, the CDR3 spans 21 amino acids. Only the CDR3 region is kept as DNA, spanning 63 bases read in frame from base 1.